Listed below are T cell receptor beta chains from one sample, sequenced in a study of radiotherapy plus CTLA-4 blockade in lung cancer. This table comes from immunoSEQ multiplex PCR, and its TCRdb copy is limited to in-frame clones, with some not included. Of 90,000 to 100,000 clones listed, approximately 74% are singletons. The material sequenced was peripheral blood, taken from a patient treated with radiotherapy plus ipilimumab. The receptors derive from a human donor with non-small cell lung cancer who had a partial response to radiotherapy plus ipilimumab. Some clones in this sample may be carry-over from other donors' samples. Each CDR3 is given with its conserved first and last residue. A D gene is named only where the DNA matches it firmly. A row's size may be missing; if present it is once, few, many or a size class.

TRBD1,TRBJ1-1,TRBV19,NA,CASSPRDRVQNPEAFF,TGTGCCAGTAGTCCCCGGGACAGGGTCCAGAACCCTGAAGCTTTCTTT
NA,TRBJ1-2,TRBV29-1,once,CSVRQAHGYTF,TGCAGCGTTCGACAGGCTCATGGCTACACCTTC
TRBD1,TRBJ2-5,TRBV2,few,CASSEHGTGEETQYF,TGTGCCAGCAGTGAGCACGGGACAGGGGAAGAGACCCAGTACTTC
TRBD1,TRBJ2-5,TRBV27,NA,CASRRQGYQETQYF,TGTGCCAGCAGAAGACAGGGCTATCAAGAGACCCAGTACTTC
NA,TRBJ2-7,TRBV9,NA,CASSVDSPYEQYF,TGTGCCAGCAGCGTAGACAGTCCCTACGAGCAGTACTTC
TRBD1,TRBJ1-2,TRBV28,NA,CASSFPQTGGSGYTF,TGTGCCAGCAGTTTCCCCCAGACAGGGGGCTCGGGCTACACCTTC
TRBD1,TRBJ2-3,TRBV10-2,NA,CASSRTGPRDTQYF,TGCGCCAGCAGTCGGACAGGGCCAAGGGATACGCAGTATTTT
TRBD1,TRBJ1-1,TRBV7-3,NA,CASSYSGGNTEAFF,TGTGCCAGCAGCTACTCAGGGGGGAACACTGAAGCTTTCTTT
TRBD1,TRBJ2-3,TRBV28,NA,CASSWPGGSTDTQYF,TGTGCCAGCAGTTGGCCAGGGGGAAGCACAGATACGCAGTATTTT
NA,TRBJ2-7,TRBV29-1,NA,CSATGYSYEQYF,TGCAGCGCTACAGGCTATTCCTACGAGCAGTACTTC
TRBD1,TRBJ1-2,TRBV6-6,NA,CASSPDRGYGYTF,TGTGCCAGCAGTCCCGACAGGGGCTATGGCTACACCTTC
NA,TRBJ2-1,TRBV11-2,NA,CASSLLRGRSDEQFF,TGTGCCAGCAGCTTACTGCGGGGGCGTAGTGATGAGCAGTTCTTC
TRBD1,TRBJ2-1,TRBV5-1,NA,CASSLAGGQGAYNEQFF,TGCGCCAGCAGCTTGGCGGGGGGACAGGGGGCCTACAATGAGCAGTTCTTC
NA,TRBJ1-6,TRBV28,NA,CASSLGGSYNSPLHF,TGTGCCAGCAGTTTGGGGGGTTCCTATAATTCACCCCTCCACTTT
TRBD1,TRBJ1-6,TRBV11-1,NA,CASSFDRDNSPLHF,TGTGCCAGCAGCTTCGACAGGGATAATTCACCCCTCCACTTT
TRBD1,TRBJ1-2,TRBV5-6,NA,CASSINRGRNYGYTF,TGTGCCAGCAGCATAAACAGGGGGCGCAACTATGGCTACACCTTC
NA,TRBJ2-7,TRBV2,NA,CASWTGSYEQYF,TGTGCAAGCTGGACGGGATCCTACGAGCAGTACTTC
NA,TRBJ2-3,TRBV5-8,NA,CASISDTQYF,TGTGCCAGCATTTCGGATACGCAGTATTTT
NA,TRBJ1-5,TRBV6-1,few,CASSELAGYSNQPQHF,TGTGCCAGCAGTGAACTAGCGGGGTATAGCAATCAGCCCCAGCATTTT
TRBD2,TRBJ2-3,TRBV5-6,NA,CASSPSWTSGGGTDTQYF,TGTGCCAGCAGCCCCAGCTGGACTAGCGGGGGGGGCACAGATACGCAGTATTTT
NA,TRBJ2-6,TRBV5-1,NA,CASSTDRTGANVLTF,TGCGCCAGCAGCACCGACAGGACTGGGGCCAACGTCCTGACTTTC
NA,TRBJ1-3,TRBV7-2,few,CASSLSNSGNTIYF,TGTGCCAGCAGCTTATCTAACTCTGGAAACACCATATATTTT
NA,TRBJ2-2,TRBV30,NA,CAWSTRAGELFF,TGTGCCTGGAGTACGCGTGCCGGGGAGCTGTTTTTT
TRBD1,TRBJ2-5,TRBV30,NA,CAWSVGARTGNRGAQYF,TGTGCCTGGAGTGTCGGGGCCCGGACAGGTAATAGAGGGGCCCAGTACTTC
NA,TRBJ1-2,TRBV7-2,NA,CASSLGGAGDYGYTF,TGTGCCAGCAGCCTAGGGGGGGCGGGGGACTATGGCTACACCTTC
TRBD2,TRBJ2-7,TRBV28,NA,CASSPQASGGYEQYF,TGTGCCAGCAGTCCTCAGGCTAGCGGGGGGTACGAGCAGTACTTC
TRBD1,TRBJ2-5,TRBV5-8,NA,CASYRGNQETQYF,TGTGCCAGTTACAGGGGAAACCAAGAGACCCAGTACTTC
NA,TRBJ2-1,TRBV5-1,few,CASSLGGAYNEQFF,TGCGCCAGCAGCTTGGGTGGGGCTTACAATGAGCAGTTCTTC
TRBD2,TRBJ2-1,TRBV30,NA,CAWSRLAGAGEQFF,TGTGCCTGGAGTAGGTTAGCGGGAGCTGGTGAGCAGTTCTTC
NA,TRBJ2-5,TRBV7-2,NA,CASSPGLGETQYF,TGTGCCAGCAGCCCGGGGTTAGGGGAGACCCAGTACTTC
NA,TRBJ2-1,TRBV28,NA,CASSLGWDNEQFF,TGTGCCAGCAGTCTAGGATGGGACAATGAGCAGTTCTTC
NA,TRBJ2-2,TRBV7-3,NA,CASSLTSARGTGELFF,TGTGCCAGCAGCTTAACGTCTGCTAGGGGCACCGGGGAGCTGTTTTTT
NA,TRBJ1-1,TRBV7-2,NA,CASSSQGNTEAFF,TGTGCCAGCAGCTCACAGGGGAACACTGAAGCTTTCTTT
NA,TRBJ1-1,TRBV7-2,NA,CASSYISGGETEAFF,TGTGCCAGCAGCTACATATCTGGAGGCGAGACTGAAGCTTTCTTT
NA,TRBJ1-1,TRBV6-6,NA,CAIGLTEAFF,TGTGCAATCGGTCTTACTGAAGCTTTCTTT
NA,TRBJ2-5,TRBV7-3,NA,CASSLGTSEQETQYF,TGTGCCAGCAGCTTAGGGACAAGCGAACAAGAGACCCAGTACTTC
NA,TRBJ1-5,TRBV19,NA,CASSIQLLYSNQPQHF,TGTGCCAGTAGTATTCAATTACTTTATAGCAATCAGCCCCAGCATTTT
TRBD1,TRBJ1-2,TRBV5-1,NA,CASSLNRGNYGYTF,TGCGCCAGCAGCTTGAACAGGGGTAACTATGGCTACACCTTC
NA,TRBJ2-7,TRBV28,NA,CASSLSPTTGEQYF,TGTGCCAGCAGTCTCAGTCCAACTACAGGTGAGCAGTACTTC
NA,TRBJ1-6,TRBV6-5,NA,CASSYGGGMRNSPLHF,TGTGCCAGCAGTTATGGCGGGGGTATGAGAAATTCACCCCTCCACTTT
NA,TRBJ2-3,TRBV28,NA,CASSLRQGGYTDTQYF,TGTGCCAGCAGTTTACGGCAGGGAGGTTACACAGATACGCAGTATTTT
NA,TRBJ1-2,TRBV7-8,NA,CASSLVRGGGYTF,TGTGCCAGCAGCTTAGTGCGAGGAGGAGGCTACACCTTC
TRBD1,TRBJ2-5,TRBV9,NA,CASSSQGVGQETQYF,TGTGCCAGCAGCTCACAGGGGGTAGGCCAAGAGACCCAGTACTTC
NA,TRBJ1-1,TRBV27,NA,CASSLSRGTEAFF,TGTGCCAGCAGTTTATCGAGAGGAACTGAAGCTTTCTTT
NA,TRBJ1-1,TRBV18,NA,CASSPSQNGNAEAFF,TGTGCCAGCTCACCGTCTCAGAACGGGAACGCTGAAGCTTTCTTT
NA,TRBJ1-2,TRBV4-2,few,CASSQGGGANYGYTF,TGTGCCAGCAGCCAAGGTGGAGGAGCGAACTATGGCTACACCTTC
TRBD1,TRBJ1-4,TRBV5-1,NA,CASSFQGGRSEKLFF,TGCGCCAGCAGCTTCCAGGGGGGAAGGAGCGAAAAACTGTTTTTT
TRBD1,TRBJ1-1,TRBV7-9,NA,CASSPRTGQNTEAFF,TGTGCCAGCAGCCCCAGGACAGGTCAAAACACTGAAGCTTTCTTT
NA,TRBJ1-6,TRBV2,NA,CASTNSYNSPLHF,TGTGCCAGCACCAACAGTTATAATTCACCCCTCCACTTT